This T cell receptor beta chain stems from a study of cytomegalovirus exposure and HLA in healthy donors. With 60 Vbeta and 13 Jbeta primers, the PCR was carried out. Sequenced by immunoSEQ multiplex PCR; TCRdb stores in-frame clones only, minus some. The sample gives 100,000 to 150,000 clones, 60% to 85% of which show up once; approximately 3.6% is in the top ten. CDR3 length: 14 residues. Trimming stripped 0 bases from V and 0 bases from J, with 6 bases between. Germline-derived CDR1 and CDR2 are MGHRA and YSYEKL. This TCR was recovered from a man aged 25-45 years in good health and CMV-seronegative. Specimen: PBMCs. This rearrangement joins TRBV4-1 to TRBJ2-7; D is uncertain. Here the CDR3 reads CASSQEPVSYEQYF. The CDR3 DNA follows: TGCGCCAGCAGCCAAGAGCCAGTCTCCTACGAGCAGTACTTC.